Shown below are 24 T cell receptor beta chains from a single sample sequenced in a study of control samples from healthy donors and cancer patients. TCRdb keeps only in-frame clones here, not all; method: immunoSEQ multiplex PCR. The table has some 90,000 clones, about 89% seen once. The material sequenced was blood. The receptors derive from a woman aged 30 to 39 in good health.

This rearrangement joins TRBV28 to TRBJ1-3, with D uncertain. CDR1 is MDHEN and CDR2 is SYDVKM in the germline V gene. Trimming pared 3 bases from V and 3 bases from J, leaving 9 bases between. The CDR3 loop spans 14 amino acids. The CDR3 region is CASSFLAYGNTIYF. The DNA of the CDR3 is TGTGCCAGCAGTTTCCTGGCTTATGGAAACACCATATATTTT.

A word on this clone: Within the sample, other DNA sequences also encode this same CDR3. The V call is TRBV5-1, the J call TRBJ2-7, with 10 bases fitting TRBD2. V lost 4 bases, J lost 4 bases, and 2 bases stayed unmatched. The V gene's germline CDR1 is SGHRS and CDR2 YFSETQ. The CDR3 is 13 amino acids. The CDR3 loop reads CASSPGLAYEQYF. The DNA of the CDR3 is TGCGCCAGCAGCCCGGGACTAGCGTACGAGCAGTACTTC.

This chain connects TRBV5-1 to TRBJ1-5, with TRBD1 identical over 8 bases. CDR3 length: 14 amino acids. CDR1 is SGHRS and CDR2 is YFSETQ in the germline V gene. V lost 4 bases, J lost 7 bases, and 7 bases stayed unmatched. The CDR3 DNA reads TGCGCCAGCAGCCCCGAGACAGGGGAACAGCCCCAGCATTTT. As protein: CASSPETGEQPQHF.

The rearrangement links TRBV4-1 to TRBJ1-6; D ambiguous. The germline V gene has CDR1 MGHRA and CDR2 YSYEKL. The CDR3 extends over 12 amino acids. Deletions cut 1 base from V and 15 bases from J, with 10 bases between. CDR3 loop: CASSQVEGFLHF. The CDR3 region has the DNA TGCGCCAGCAGCCAAGTGGAAGGGTTCCTCCACTTT.

Notes on this clone: This sample includes further DNA sequences coding for the same CDR3. The chain joins TRBV6-5 to TRBJ1-1, with TRBD1 as a possible D gene (5 bases). The germline CDR1 and CDR2 sequences are MNHEY and SVGAGI. There are 11 residues in the CDR3. The V gene lost 5 bases and the J gene lost 5 bases, with 6 bases spanning the gap. CDR3 coding DNA: TGTGCCAGCAGTAGGGGTACTGAAGCTTTCTTT. Residues: CASSRGTEAFF.

The chain combines TRBV2 with TRBJ1-4; D gene uncertain. This CDR3 is built from 12 residues. Trimming stripped 4 bases from V and 6 bases from J, with 6 bases between. Germline-derived CDR1 and CDR2 are SNHLY and FYNNEI. The CDR3 region has the DNA TGTGCCAGCAGTGCGGCAGATGAAAAACTGTTTTTT. It yields the protein CASSAADEKLFF.

The rearrangement uses TRBV5-1 and TRBJ1-4; tentative D call: TRBD1 (5 bases). Germline lookup yields CDR1 SGHRS and CDR2 YFSETQ. The CDR3 covers 15 residues. Trimming stripped 0 bases from V and 0 bases from J, with 6 bases between. In nucleotides, the CDR3 is TGCGCCAGCAGCTTGGCCAGGGCAACTAATGAAAAACTGTTTTTT. Encoded protein: CASSLARATNEKLFF.

The chain carries TRBV7-9 and TRBJ1-2; tentatively, D is TRBD1 (5 bases). This CDR3 has 14 residues. V shed 2 bases and J shed 8 bases, with 15 bases lying between them. In germline, CDR1 is SEHNR, CDR2 FQNEAQ (reference sequence). CDR3 sequence reads: CASSLQGSTRGYTF. CDR3 sequence (DNA): TGTGCCAGCAGCTTACAGGGCTCAACAAGGGGCTACACCTTC. Combining the CDR3 with reference TRBV7-9 and TRBJ1-2 gives the whole variable domain DTGVSQNPRHKITKRGQNVTFRCDPISEHNRLYWYRQTLGQGPEFLTYFQNEAQLEKSRLLSDRFSAERPKGSFSTLEIQRTEQGDSAMYLCASSLQGSTRGYTFGSGTRLTVV.

Remarks on this clone: Other DNA sequences in this specimen translate into the identical CDR3. The rearrangement uses TRBV6-1 and TRBJ1-1; 7 nucleotides align to TRBD1. There are 14 residues in the CDR3. The V segment lost 2 bases and the J segment 7 bases; nucleotides outside the gene matches: 7. Germline V gives CDR1 MNHNS, CDR2 SASEGT. The CDR3 DNA is TGTGCCAGCAGTGAAAGGGTGGGACAGTATGAAGCTTTCTTT. It encodes CASSERVGQYEAFF.

This sequence joins TRBV7-9 and TRBJ1-2; D is ambiguous. The germline V gene has CDR1 SEHNR and CDR2 FQNEAQ (reference sequence). The CDR3 consists of 14 residues. V gave up 5 bases and J gave up 4 bases, with 14 bases separating them. The CDR3 DNA sequence: TGTGCCAGCAGCCCCCGGCCGGGGAGCTATGGCTACACCTTC. Encoded protein: CASSPRPGSYGYTF.

V usage is TRBV6-5 and J usage is TRBJ1-6; 8 nucleotides match TRBD1. The CDR3 totals 15 residues. Germline-derived CDR1 and CDR2 are MNHEY and SVGAGI. V lost 6 bases to trimming and J lost 9 bases; unmatched junction nucleotides: 10. This CDR3 is CASSPGQEMSSPLHF. The CDR3 nucleotides are TGTGCCAGCAGCCCGGGACAGGAGATGAGTTCACCCCTCCACTTT.

The gene calls are TRBV9 and TRBJ2-3; D is unresolved. The V gene's germline CDR1 is SGDLS and CDR2 YYNGEE. Trimming cost V 4 bases and J 5 bases, with 23 bases left between them. The CDR3 extends over 17 amino acids. The chain's CDR3 is CASSPREWASLRDTQYF. The CDR3 region has the DNA TGTGCCAGCAGCCCCCGCGAGTGGGCAAGCCTGAGAGATACGCAGTATTTT.

J is TRBJ1-2 and V is TRBV4-2, with a weak D call TRBD1 (5 bases). The CDR3 contains 15 residues. The germline gives CDR1 LGHNA, CDR2 YNFKEQ. V lost 2 bases to trimming and J lost 0 bases, with 10 bases between them. Written as DNA, the CDR3 is TGTGCCAGCAGCCAACAGGGTACGTCTAACTATGGCTACACCTTC. Encoded protein: CASSQQGTSNYGYTF.

The rearrangement links TRBV6-5 to TRBJ1-5; a weak D match, TRBD1 (5 bases). The CDR3 has 14 residues. The V end was cut by 6 bases, the J end by 6 bases, with 15 bases between. Germline values: CDR1 MNHEY, CDR2 SVGAGI. The CDR3 DNA follows: TGTGCCAGCAGGGGGACCTACGGAGGTCAGCCCCAGCATTTT. Translation: CASRGTYGGQPQHF.

The gene calls are TRBV2 and TRBJ2-3; the D is unclear. The CDR3 has 13 amino acids. The V gene's germline CDR1 is SNHLY and CDR2 FYNNEI. Trimming left V 3 bases short and J 0 bases short, with 4 bases between. The CDR3 region has the DNA TGTGCCAGCAGTGACAGAAGCACAGATACGCAGTATTTT. It yields the protein CASSDRSTDTQYF. Drawing the rest from reference TRBV2 and TRBJ2-3, the complete variable domain is EPEVTQTPSHQVTQMGQEVILRCVPISNHLYFYWYRQILGQKVEFLVSFYNNEISEKSEIFDDQFSVERPDGSNFTLKIRSTKLEDSAMYFCASSDRSTDTQYFGPGTRLTVL.

This chain joins TRBV27 and TRBJ2-3; 9 bases map to TRBD2. The CDR3 is made up of 14 amino acids. Per germline, CDR1 MNHEY and CDR2 SMNVEV (reference sequence). Trimming at V came to 0 bases and at J to 7 bases, leaving 2 bases not matched to a gene. The CDR3: CASSLSTSGYTQYF. The CDR3 DNA reads as TGTGCCAGCAGTTTATCGACTAGCGGTTATACGCAGTATTTT.

The V gene is TRBV5-1, the J gene TRBJ1-4; D unclear. CDR1 and CDR2 (germline): SGHRS, YFSETQ. This CDR3 comprises 14 residues. V was shortened by 4 bases and J by 0 bases, with 7 bases between the two germline ends. Here the CDR3 DNA reads TGCGCCAGCAGCCGGGAGACAACTAATGAAAAACTGTTTTTT. Translated, it gives CASSRETTNEKLFF.

The count of this clone is one. The V call is TRBV2, the J call TRBJ1-2; no definite D call. Trimming removed 7 bases from V and 5 bases from J, with 8 bases in between. The CDR3 loop spans 11 amino acids. Germline-derived CDR1 and CDR2 are SNHLY and FYNNEI. CDR3 protein: CASTSGYGYTF. In DNA form, the CDR3 reads TGTGCCAGCACCTCAGGTTATGGCTACACCTTC.

The chain employs TRBV30 and TRBJ2-5; a weak D match, TRBD1 (6 bases). The CDR3 spans 14 residues. The germline CDR1 and CDR2 sequences are GTSNPN and SVGIG (reference sequence). Trimming shortened V by 3 bases and J by 6 bases, and 17 bases separated the two germline ends. The CDR3 DNA follows: TGTGCCTGGAGAGCCACAGGGAGTCGAAAGACCCAGTACTTC. It specifies CAWRATGSRKTQYF.

This clone came up once. Here the CDR3 DNA reads TGTGCCAGCAGTTTAGGGGGAAACACTGAAGCTTTCTTT. Protein product: CASSLGGNTEAFF. The chain joins TRBV12-3 or TRBV12-4 to TRBJ1-1; D gene uncertain. Trimming cost V 1 base and J 2 bases, with 5 bases left between them. The length of the CDR3 is 13 residues.

This chain's CDR3 is CASSRGIYEQYF. Written as DNA, the CDR3 is TGTGCCAGTAGTAGGGGTATCTACGAGCAGTACTTC. J is TRBJ2-7 and V is TRBV19; D not certain. The CDR3 has 12 amino acids. Germline assignment: CDR1 LNHDA and CDR2 SQIVND (reference sequence). The ends were cut back, 4 bases at V and 3 bases at J, with 7 bases in the middle.

The chain combines TRBV30 with TRBJ1-2; D remains unclear. CDR1 GTSNPN and CDR2 SVGIG come from the germline V gene (reference sequence). V gave up 2 bases and J gave up 0 bases, with 10 bases separating them. This CDR3 spans 14 amino acids. Here the CDR3 DNA reads TGTGCCTGGAGTCCGGGCCACACTAACTATGGCTACACCTTC. Translation gives CAWSPGHTNYGYTF.

The V call is TRBV4-1, the J call TRBJ2-1, with D perhaps TRBD1 or TRBD2 (6 bases each). Germline V gene sequence: CDR1 MGHRA, CDR2 YSYEKL. V lost 11 bases and J 3 bases, leaving 20 bases between the germline ends. This CDR3 comprises 15 residues. CDR3 sequence: CAGTSLRGDYNEQFF. The CDR3 nucleotides read TGCGCCGGCACCTCCTTGAGGGGGGACTACAATGAGCAGTTCTTC.

This chain uses TRBV14 with TRBJ1-1, with D uncertain. The CDR3 length is 13 residues. In germline, CDR1 is SGHDN, CDR2 FVKESK. Trimming removed 1 base at V and 6 bases at J, with 9 bases between. The CDR3 spells CASSQVLKAEAFF. CDR3 sequence (DNA): TGTGCCAGCAGCCAAGTTCTGAAGGCTGAAGCTTTCTTT. The full variable domain, in which reference TRBV14 and TRBJ1-1 provide the parts outside the CDR3, is EAGVTQFPSHSVIEKGQTVTLRCDPISGHDNLYWYRRVMGKEIKFLLHFVKESKQDESGMPNNRFLAERTGGTYSTLKVQPAELEDSGVYFCASSQVLKAEAFFGQGTRLTVV.